This TCR beta chain was documented in a study of control samples from healthy donors and cancer patients. There are 16 residues in the CDR3. Germline-derived CDR1 and CDR2 are MGHDK and SYGVNS. Deletions cut 6 bases from V and 0 bases from J, with 12 bases between. Libraries were prepared by immunoSEQ multiplex PCR; TCRdb keeps only in-frame clonotypes and omits some of them. The table lists about 71,000 clones, nearly 90% of them singletons, with under 20% in the top ten. This chain uses TRBV25-1 with TRBJ2-6, with D unresolved. The TCR was taken from a man aged 55 to 69 with lung cancer. Sequencing input: PBMCs. CDR3 coding DNA: TGTGCCAGCAGCAAGGGCATTCTCTCTGGGGCCAACGTCCTGACTTTC. Residues: CASSKGILSGANVLTF.